This T cell receptor (beta chain) was found in a study of T cell responses to AZD1222 COVID-19 vaccine. Study results and caveats: Along spike, vaccine-associated CD4 TCRs were found throughout, with dominance at 160-218 and 743-854. The study identified only a handful of AZD1222 recipients as seropositive at baseline. With two AZD1222 doses given, Spike-specific TCR breadth and depth both rose.

Here immunoSEQ multiplex PCR was the method, and the copy in TCRdb shows in-frame clones only, minus some. The data show approximately 52,000 clones, roughly 86% seen once. Germline V lookup: CDR1 SGHTA, CDR2 FQGNSA. This CDR3 comprises 15 residues. Trimming cost V 5 bases and J 2 bases; bases outside gene matches: 8. Second doses at about 4 or about 12 weeks were pooled. A remark on this clone: The antigen is undetermined.

The rearrangement uses TRBV7-2 and TRBJ2-7; 8 nucleotides agree with TRBD2. Sequencing was performed on peripheral blood, taken 28 days after the second AZD1222 dose. This TCR came from an adult who received the AZD1222 COVID-19 vaccine. The CDR3 DNA sequence: TGTGCCAGCAGCACAGGACTAGCTAGGGCCTACGAGCAGTACTTC. Amino acid sequence: CASSTGLARAYEQYF.